The 8 T cell receptor beta chains reported below all come from one sample, sequenced in a study of blood T cell repertoires in COVID-19. Method: immunoSEQ multiplex PCR; TCRdb's copy keeps in-frame clones and lacks some. This table holds 310,000 or so clones, around 84% found once. Sequencing was carried out using PBMCs or T cells enriched from blood (not recorded which). Every receptor here comes from a woman under 30 who had recovered from COVID-19.

CDR3: CASLGQGRIRDTQYF. CDR3 coding DNA: TGTGCCAGCCTAGGGCAGGGGCGAATCCGGGATACGCAGTATTTT. V is TRBV28 and J is TRBJ2-3; perhaps TRBD1 as D (6 bases). This CDR3 spans 15 amino acids. Looked up from germline, CDR1 is MDHEN and CDR2 is SYDVKM. V was cut by 8 bases and J by 6 bases, with 21 bases left in between.

This clone was seen a few times. The chain has TRBV10-1 and TRBJ1-1; a weak D match, TRBD1 (5 bases). Germline V lookup: CDR1 WNHNN, CDR2 SYGVQD (reference sequence). This CDR3 has 11 residues. V was trimmed by 11 bases and J by 9 bases, leaving 16 bases between them. The CDR3 region is CAGAGLDKAFF. CDR3 nucleotides: TGCGCCGGGGCAGGGTTGGACAAAGCTTTCTTT.

This clone was counted a single time. The gene calls are TRBV9 and TRBJ2-1, with 11 bases fitting TRBD2. With 2 bases clipped from V and 8 bases from J, the junction kept 6 bases outside the gene matches. Germline values: CDR1 SGDLS, CDR2 YYNGEE. This CDR3 is 15 amino acids long. This CDR3 reads CASSVGTSGFHEQFF. CDR3 DNA: TGTGCCAGCAGCGTCGGGACTAGCGGCTTTCATGAGCAGTTCTTC.

The chain joins TRBV7-3 to TRBJ2-7, with 9 bases fitting TRBD1. The CDR3 spans 15 residues. Germline V gene sequence: CDR1 SGHTA, CDR2 FQGTGA. With V trimmed by 4 bases and J by 3 bases, 7 bases remained unmatched. The CDR3 sequence: CASSSGQGTHYEQYF. The CDR3 DNA follows: TGTGCCAGCAGCTCAGGACAGGGGACGCACTACGAGCAGTACTTC.

The genes are TRBV28 and TRBJ2-5; D perhaps matches TRBD1 (5 bases). Trimming shortened V by 5 bases and J by 5 bases, and 12 bases separated the two germline ends. The CDR3 runs to 13 residues. From germline, CDR1 is MDHEN and CDR2 SYDVKM. The CDR3: CASSIGALETQYF. The CDR3 DNA is TGTGCCAGCAGTATTGGGGCGTTGGAGACCCAGTACTTC. The full variable domain, with the rest looked up from reference TRBV28 and TRBJ2-5, is DVKVTQSSRYLVKRTGEKVFLECVQDMDHENMFWYRQDPGLGLRLIYFSYDVKMKEKGDIPEGYSVSREKKERFSLILESASTNQTSMYLCASSIGALETQYFGPGTRLLVL.

The chain recombines TRBV5-6 with TRBJ1-2, with D perhaps TRBD1 (6 bases). The CDR3 totals 13 residues. V lost 4 bases and J 4 bases, leaving 11 bases between the germline ends. The V gene's germline CDR1 is SGHDT and CDR2 YYEEEE. The CDR3 DNA sequence: TGTGCCAGCAGCCTGACAGGAACCTATGGCTACACCTTC. It translates to CASSLTGTYGYTF.

This chain connects TRBV5-1 to TRBJ1-2; TRBD1 matches 9 bases. After removal of 4 bases from V and 5 bases from J, the junction contained 12 bases not matched to a gene. From germline, CDR1 is SGHRS and CDR2 YFSETQ. The CDR3 runs to 16 residues. The CDR3 reads CASSQAPNRGRYGYTF. In DNA form, the CDR3 reads TGCGCCAGCAGCCAGGCGCCAAACAGGGGGCGGTATGGCTACACCTTC.

V and J are TRBV30 and TRBJ1-2; perhaps TRBD1 as D (6 bases). V was trimmed by 0 bases and J by 5 bases, leaving 16 bases between them. CDR3 size: 15 residues. Germline V CDR1 and CDR2: GTSNPN, SVGIG (reference sequence). The CDR3 DNA is TGTGCCTGGAGTGTAAGGCAGGGAAGGGGGTATGGCTACACCTTC. The encoded protein is CAWSVRQGRGYGYTF.